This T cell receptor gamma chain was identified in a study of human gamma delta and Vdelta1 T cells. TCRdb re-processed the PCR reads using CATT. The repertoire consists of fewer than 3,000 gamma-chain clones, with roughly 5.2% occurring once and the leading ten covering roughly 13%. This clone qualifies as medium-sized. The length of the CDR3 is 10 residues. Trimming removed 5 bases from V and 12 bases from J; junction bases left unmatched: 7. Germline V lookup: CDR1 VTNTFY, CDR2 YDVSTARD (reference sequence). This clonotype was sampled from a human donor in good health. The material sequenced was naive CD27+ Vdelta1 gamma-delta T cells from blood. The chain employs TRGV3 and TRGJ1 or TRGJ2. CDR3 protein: CATWVRVKLF. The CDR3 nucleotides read TGTGCCACCTGGGTGCGGGTGAAACTCTTT.